The 30 T cell receptor beta chains below come from one sample, sequenced in a study of T cell responses to AZD1222 COVID-19 vaccine. This table comes from immunoSEQ multiplex PCR, and its TCRdb copy is limited to in-frame clones, with some not included. The data hold roughly 100,000 clones, with less than 95% observed a single time. Specimen: peripheral blood, collected 28 days after the second AZD1222 dose. The receptor source for this set is an adult who received the AZD1222 COVID-19 vaccine.

This rearrangement joins TRBV3-1 (or the pseudogene TRBV3-2) to TRBJ1-1, with D possibly matching TRBD1 (5 bases). V was pared by 1 base and J by 6 bases, with 12 bases between. The CDR3 is 14 amino acids. Germline CDR1 LGHDT, CDR2 YNNKEL (reference sequence). CDR3 loop: CASSQGGARSEAFF. In nucleotides, the CDR3 is TGTGCCAGCAGCCAAGGGGGCGCCCGATCTGAAGCTTTCTTT.

The chain links TRBV11-2 to TRBJ2-2; the match to TRBD1 covers 9 bases. The CDR3 has 15 amino acids. The V gene end was trimmed by 5 bases and the J gene end by 4 bases; junction bases not matched to a gene: 5. Germline loops: CDR1 SGHAT, CDR2 FQNNGV. CDR3 sequence (DNA): TGTGCCAGCAGCCCTACAGGGGGCGTCACCGGGGAGCTGTTTTTT. Protein: CASSPTGGVTGELFF.

The chain couples TRBV5-1 to TRBJ2-5, with D maybe TRBD1 (6 bases). The CDR3 is 13 residues long. Per germline, CDR1 SGHRS and CDR2 YFSETQ. The germline V and J ends were trimmed by 5 bases and 5 bases, with 13 bases remaining between them. The CDR3 protein is CASSSGAMETQYF. The CDR3 DNA follows: TGCGCCAGCAGTTCAGGGGCCATGGAGACCCAGTACTTC.

The chain recombines TRBV6-2 or TRBV6-3 with TRBJ2-1; 10 nucleotides line up with TRBD2. Looked up from germline, CDR1 is MNHEY and CDR2 is SVGEGT. CDR3 size: 16 residues. Losses at the gene ends were 4 bases for V and 4 bases for J; bases not matched to a gene: 7. The CDR3 DNA reads as TGTGCCAGCAGTTCCACACTAGCGGGGCATTACAATGAGCAGTTCTTC. This encodes CASSSTLAGHYNEQFF.

J is TRBJ1-6 and V is TRBV5-6, with D possibly matching TRBD1 (6 bases). The CDR3 sequence is 15 residues long. CDR1 is SGHDT and CDR2 is YYEEEE in the germline V gene. V lost 7 bases and J lost 5, with 16 bases in between. This CDR3 reads CASCAVQGNNSPLHF. The CDR3 bases are TGTGCCAGCTGTGCCGTGCAGGGGAATAATTCACCCCTCCACTTT.

Concerning this clone itself: One junction end does not reproduce the germline sequence, and a read error may be involved. The chain employs TRBV7-7 and TRBJ2-1; TRBD2 agrees at 8 bases. Germline V gene sequence: CDR1 SSHAT, CDR2 FNYEAQ (reference sequence). This CDR3 has 13 amino acids. CDR3 nucleotides: TGTGCTAGCAGCCCGCGGGGGGACAATGAGCAGTTCTTC. This translates into CASSPRGDNEQFF.

V usage is TRBV10-3 and J usage is TRBJ1-6; D ambiguous. Germline loops: CDR1 ENHRY, CDR2 SYGVKD. The CDR3 consists of 14 residues. The V and J ends lost 7 bases and 2 bases respectively, with 9 bases between them. Written as DNA, the CDR3 is TGTGCCATCACGGCGCGCCCCTATAATTCACCCCTCCACTTT. Translated: CAITARPYNSPLHF.

This chain joins TRBV9 and TRBJ1-1, with no clear D. This CDR3 is built from 12 residues. Germline V gene lookup returns CDR1 SGDLS and CDR2 YYNGEE. V lost 4 bases and J 4 bases, leaving 8 bases between the germline ends. The CDR3 DNA sequence: TGTGCCAGCAGCCCTGTGTCCACTGAAGCTTTCTTT. The encoded protein is CASSPVSTEAFF.

The chain uses TRBV7-2 and TRBJ2-7, with D perhaps TRBD2 (7 bases). The CDR3 has 14 amino acids. Trimming stripped 5 bases from V and 3 bases from J, with 14 bases between. Germline values: CDR1 SGHTA, CDR2 FQGNSA. The CDR3 is CASSTTGRDYEQYF. DNA for the CDR3: TGTGCCAGCAGCACTACAGGGAGGGACTACGAGCAGTACTTC.

The chain has TRBV5-1 and TRBJ1-2; weak D call: TRBD1 (6 bases). The germline CDR1 and CDR2 sequences are SGHRS and YFSETQ. CDR3 length equals 15 residues. V was shortened by 4 bases and J by 0 bases, with 13 bases between the two germline ends. CDR3 DNA: TGCGCCAGCAGCCCCAGGGGCGAACCTAACTATGGCTACACCTTC. This gives the protein CASSPRGEPNYGYTF. Full variable domain (rest looked up from reference TRBV5-1 and TRBJ1-2): KAGVTQTPRYLIKTRGQQVTLSCSPISGHRSVSWYQQTPGQGLQFLFEYFSETQRNKGNFPGRFSGRQFSNSRSEMNVSTLELGDSALYLCASSPRGEPNYGYTFGSGTRLTVV.

The chain combines TRBV7-2 with TRBJ2-2; 10 nucleotides agree with TRBD2. Germline V lookup: CDR1 SGHTA, CDR2 FQGNSA. The V gene end was trimmed by 5 bases and the J gene end by 7 bases; junction bases not matched to a gene: 4. The CDR3 length is 14 residues. The CDR3 DNA reads as TGTGCCAGCAGCCCTTGGACTAGCGGCGGGGAGCTGTTTTTT. Its translation is CASSPWTSGGELFF.

The chain recombines TRBV11-3 with TRBJ2-1, with 7 bases fitting TRBD1. Germline values: CDR1 SGHNT, CDR2 YENEEA. Germline trimming cut 8 bases from V and 2 bases from J; bases unmatched to any gene: 15. The CDR3 consists of 17 residues. CDR3 sequence: CASPYHIRQGTYNEQFF. The CDR3 nucleotides read TGTGCCAGCCCATACCACATAAGACAGGGTACCTACAATGAGCAGTTCTTC.

The chain recombines TRBV5-1 with TRBJ1-6, with 7 bases identical to TRBD1. CDR1 and CDR2 from the germline V gene are SGHRS and YFSETQ. The CDR3 contains 15 residues. With 4 bases clipped from V and 5 bases from J, the junction kept 6 bases outside the gene matches. This CDR3 is CASSLIGGDNSPLHF. CDR3 coding DNA: TGCGCCAGCAGCCTTATAGGGGGCGATAATTCACCCCTCCACTTT. Supplemented by reference TRBV5-1 and TRBJ1-6, the full variable domain reads KAGVTQTPRYLIKTRGQQVTLSCSPISGHRSVSWYQQTPGQGLQFLFEYFSETQRNKGNFPGRFSGRQFSNSRSEMNVSTLELGDSALYLCASSLIGGDNSPLHFGNGTRLTVT.

The chain carries TRBV12-3 or TRBV12-4 and TRBJ1-1; D unresolved. Trimming took 3 bases from V and 0 from J, leaving 5 bases between them. The CDR3 is made up of 13 amino acids. The CDR3 DNA reads as TGTGCCAGCAGTTTTAACATGAACACTGAAGCTTTCTTT. Residues: CASSFNMNTEAFF.

The chain couples TRBV5-1 to TRBJ2-7; 9 nucleotides agree with TRBD1. The CDR3 runs 15 residues. Per germline, CDR1 SGHRS and CDR2 YFSETQ. Trimming removed 3 bases from V and 0 bases from J; junction bases left unmatched: 4. The CDR3 DNA reads TGCGCCAGCAGCTCCGGACAGGGGAGCTCCTACGAGCAGTACTTC. It specifies CASSSGQGSSYEQYF.

CDR3: CASNPWAGDPWEQYF. The CDR3 nucleotides read TGTGCCAGCAATCCTTGGGCAGGGGACCCCTGGGAGCAGTACTTC. The chain couples TRBV2 to TRBJ2-7, with D possibly TRBD1 on 6 matching bases. Per germline, CDR1 SNHLY and CDR2 FYNNEI. The CDR3 totals 15 residues. Trimming removed 7 bases at V and 7 bases at J, with 23 bases between.

This clone came up once. CDR3 in DNA: TGTGCCAGTAGCGCACAGGGAATCAATGGCTACACCTTC. Amino acids: CASSAQGINGYTF. The chain has TRBV19 and TRBJ1-2; D may be TRBD1 (6 bases). This CDR3 region has 13 residues. V lost 6 bases to trimming and J lost 6 bases, with 14 bases between them. Germline V CDR1 and CDR2: LNHDA, SQIVND (reference sequence).

V gene TRBV6-2 or TRBV6-3 combines with J gene TRBJ1-2, with 10 nucleotides matching TRBD1. The V gene's germline CDR1 is MNHEY and CDR2 SVGEGT. CDR3 size: 14 residues. V trimming: 1 base; J trimming: 6 bases; junction bases outside the gene matches: 2. In DNA form, the CDR3 reads TGTGCCAGCAGTTACTTGGGACAGGGGAATGGCTACACCTTC. Amino acid sequence: CASSYLGQGNGYTF.

This chain joins TRBV11-2 and TRBJ2-7; 9 bases agree with TRBD1. The J segment lost 7 bases and the V segment lost 5 bases, leaving 6 bases of the junction unmatched. In germline, CDR1 is SGHAT, CDR2 FQNNGV. This CDR3 region has 13 residues. CDR3 region: CASSKDRGREQYF. The CDR3 DNA reads TGTGCCAGCAGCAAGGACAGGGGTCGGGAGCAGTACTTC.

The chain is built from TRBV6-5 and TRBJ1-4, with D possibly matching TRBD1 (5 bases). V lost 2 bases and J 7 bases, leaving 14 bases between the germline ends. This CDR3 comprises 15 residues. CDR1 MNHEY and CDR2 SVGAGI come from the germline V gene. The CDR3 bases are TGTGCCAGCAGTTACACCTCCGGGGGGGGTGAAAAACTGTTTTTT. Protein product: CASSYTSGGGEKLFF.

V gene TRBV6-5 combines with J gene TRBJ1-1; D gene uncertain. V was trimmed by 5 bases and J by 6 bases, leaving 19 bases between them. Germline lookup yields CDR1 MNHEY and CDR2 SVGAGI. The CDR3 is made up of 15 amino acids. CDR3 DNA: TGTGCCAGCAGTCGTACTAGGGTGGTGAGGGCTGAAGCTTTCTTT. Translated: CASSRTRVVRAEAFF.

This chain uses TRBV3-1 (or the pseudogene TRBV3-2) with TRBJ1-1; weak D call: TRBD1 (6 bases). The germline V gene encodes CDR1 LGHDT and CDR2 YNNKEL (reference sequence). The CDR3 is 13 amino acids. The germline V and J ends were trimmed by 2 bases and 11 bases, with 15 bases remaining between them. CDR3 DNA sequence: TGTGCCAGCAGCCAATTGGGGGGGGCGGGCGCTTTCTTT. This codes for CASSQLGGAGAFF.

The gene calls are TRBV3-1 (or the pseudogene TRBV3-2) and TRBJ2-3; no clear D gene. Germline assignment: CDR1 LGHDT and CDR2 YNNKEL (reference sequence). CDR3 length: 15 residues. V lost 1 base and J 0 bases, leaving 8 bases between the germline ends. DNA for the CDR3: TGTGCCAGCAGCCAAGGCGGAATAAGCACAGATACGCAGTATTTT. This codes for CASSQGGISTDTQYF.

The chain employs TRBV11-2 and TRBJ2-4; 7 nucleotides match TRBD2. This CDR3 contains 16 residues. Germline V gene sequence: CDR1 SGHAT, CDR2 FQNNGV. V gave up 0 bases and J gave up 1 base; unmatched junction bases: 3. The CDR3 protein is CASSLDGGVAKNIQYF. CDR3 sequence (DNA): TGTGCCAGCAGCTTAGATGGGGGGGTTGCCAAAAACATTCAGTACTTC.

This clone was recorded only once. J is TRBJ2-1 and V is TRBV7-3, with 8 positions matching TRBD2. The V and J ends lost 5 bases and 1 base, in that order; junction bases with no gene match: 4. Germline values: CDR1 SGHTA, CDR2 FQGTGA. The CDR3 contains 15 residues. CDR3 nucleotides: TGTGCCAGCAGCGGAACTAGCGGTTCCTACAATGAGCAGTTCTTC. This translates into CASSGTSGSYNEQFF.

V gene TRBV6-1 combines with J gene TRBJ2-3; 12 bases agree with TRBD2. After removal of 4 bases from V and 0 bases from J, the junction contained 2 bases not matched to a gene. CDR3 length equals 16 residues. CDR1 MNHNS and CDR2 SASEGT come from the germline V gene. The CDR3 DNA is TGTGCCAGCAGTGGTGGACTAGCGGGGAGCACAGATACGCAGTATTTT. Protein: CASSGGLAGSTDTQYF.

The rearrangement uses TRBV27 and TRBJ2-7, with 10 bases fitting TRBD2. J gave up 5 bases and V 0 bases, and 4 bases lay outside the gene matches. CDR3 length: 15 residues. Germline CDR1 MNHEY, CDR2 SMNVEV (reference sequence). CDR3 DNA: TGTGCCAGCAGTTTATCCCTAGCGGGGGCCCACGAGCAGTACTTC. As protein: CASSLSLAGAHEQYF.

The chain uses TRBV5-4 and TRBJ1-2, with D unclear. Between the trimmed V and J ends, which lost 5 bases and 2 bases, there was a span of 19 bases. The CDR3 is 16 residues long. Germline V gene lookup returns CDR1 SGHNT and CDR2 YYREEE (reference sequence). Written as DNA, the CDR3 is TGTGCCAGCAGTTTCCCTCGGGCAGACCAAAACTATGGCTACACCTTC. This codes for CASSFPRADQNYGYTF.

The chain joins TRBV3-1 (or the pseudogene TRBV3-2) to TRBJ1-1; weak D call: TRBD1 (6 bases). Looked up from germline, CDR1 is LGHDT and CDR2 is YNNKEL (reference sequence). The CDR3 covers 16 residues. V lost 1 base and J 3 bases, leaving 15 bases between the germline ends. The CDR3 nucleotides are TGTGCCAGCAGCCAAGGGGAGGCAGGGGTGGACACTGAAGCTTTCTTT. Translated: CASSQGEAGVDTEAFF.

The CDR3 protein is CASSLGGLNTGELFF. CDR3 coding DNA: TGTGCCAGCAGCTTAGGGGGATTGAACACCGGGGAGCTGTTTTTT. The rearrangement joins TRBV7-2 to TRBJ2-2; D not certain. CDR3 length: 15 amino acids. V lost 1 base and J 1 base, leaving 7 bases between the germline ends. Germline V gene lookup returns CDR1 SGHTA and CDR2 FQGNSA.